This entry lists 8 T cell receptor beta chains sequenced from one sample in a study of human CD8 memory T cell subsets. By UMI-labeled 5' RACE, the TCR beta libraries were made. One entry per CDR3 protein, without DNA, is what TCRdb gives after re-calling the 5' RACE reads. The specimen's table records about 7,000 distinct CDR3 sequences. The sample comprised CD8+ stem-like memory T cells (TSCM and TCM) sorted from PBMCs. Subset defined: stem-like memory CD8 T cells (TSTEM), CCR7+ PD-1- TIGIT-. These receptors were obtained from a human donor in good health.

The V call is TRBV3-1, the J call TRBJ1-2. Germline CDR1 is LGHDT and CDR2 is YNNKEL (reference sequence). The length of the CDR3 is 14 residues. CDR3 in amino acids: CASSQELGTGGYTF.

The J gene is TRBJ2-1, the V gene TRBV6-2 or TRBV6-3. The CDR3 is made up of 15 amino acids. Looked up from germline, CDR1 is MNHEY and CDR2 is SVGEGT. This chain's CDR3 is CASILGGSPYNEQFF.

V and J are TRBV19 and TRBJ2-2. This CDR3 contains 14 residues. The germline CDR1 and CDR2 sequences are LNHDA and SQIVND (reference sequence). The CDR3 reads CASSGEFVTGELFF. Full variable domain (remainder filled in from reference TRBV19 and TRBJ2-2): DGGITQSPKYLFRKEGQNVTLSCEQNLNHDAMYWYRQDPGQGLRLIYYSQIVNDFQKGDIAEGYSVSREKKESFPLTVTSAQKNPTAFYLCASSGEFVTGELFFGEGSRLTVL.

This clonotype is classed as medium-sized by frequency. The genes are TRBV7-6 and TRBJ2-7; TCRdb's assignment of TRBD1 cannot be checked, as there is no DNA. There are 14 residues in the CDR3. Germline CDR1 is SGHVS and CDR2 is FNYEAQ. CDR3: CASSPGPRAYEQYF.

The rearrangement links TRBV24-1 to TRBJ1-5; the D gene TCRdb calls, TRBD1, cannot be checked with no DNA. CDR1 is KGHDR and CDR2 is SFDVKD in the germline V gene. The CDR3 is 14 residues long. CDR3 loop: CATWTGEYNQPQHF.

The chain has TRBV19 and TRBJ1-1. The CDR3 has 18 residues. Per germline, CDR1 LNHDA and CDR2 SQIVND (reference sequence). CDR3 protein: CASSIDEEVGGRNTEAFF.

The chain uses TRBV2 and TRBJ2-1; TCRdb picks TRBD2, but there is no DNA to check that call. Germline V lookup: CDR1 SNHLY, CDR2 FYNNEI. The CDR3 contains 15 residues. CDR3 residues: CASRIAGGAYNEQFF.

This chain joins TRBV30 and TRBJ2-1. In germline, CDR1 is GTSNPN, CDR2 SVGIG (reference sequence). CDR3 length: 15 residues. This chain's CDR3 is CAWSVGVGPYNEQFF.